This TCR beta chain is from a study of shared T cell receptors in the human thymus. Generated by immunoSEQ multiplex PCR, the TCRdb table keeps only in-frame clones and is missing some. The data contain a few hundred thousand clones, roughly 94% of them singletons. This clone has only one observation. Per the germline V gene, CDR1 is SEHNR and CDR2 is FQNEAQ (reference sequence). The V gene end was trimmed by 4 bases and the J gene end by 5 bases; junction bases not matched to a gene: 14. The CDR3 is 16 residues long. This sequence joins TRBV7-9 and TRBJ2-7; 7 bases align to TRBD2. Sequenced sample: thymocytes. This clonotype originated in a human donor. The chain's CDR3 is CASSSHEVAGVNEQYF. For the CDR3, the DNA is TGTGCCAGCAGCTCCCATGAGGTGGCGGGAGTCAACGAGCAGTACTTC.